This T cell receptor (beta chain) is drawn from a study of T and B cells in COVID-19 patients. Points from the study as a whole: Sorted SARS-CoV-2-responsive or tetramer+ T cells and CD4+, regulatory and CD8+ subsets were not yet sequenced. Of 2,331 TCR clusters found only in the recovered cohort, 31 had low generation probability.

BIOMED2 TRB-A/B primer pools were used in multiplex TRB PCR. Each CDR3 protein is one row after TCRdb ran MiXCR on the multiplex PCR reads. Of 24,000 or so distinct CDR3 sequences listed, approximately 32% are singletons. The V gene's germline CDR1 is MNHEY and CDR2 SVGAGI. The CDR3 consists of 15 residues. Trimming removed 0 bases from V and 3 bases from J; junction bases left unmatched: 3. A remark on this clonotype: Its specificity is unknown.

TRB was amplified from approximately 250-500 ng of blood genomic DNA. The chain employs TRBV6-5 and TRBJ2-7; the match to TRBD2 covers 9 bases. This TCR came from a human donor who had recovered from COVID-19. Specimen: blood. This CDR3 is CASSYSWTSDYEQYF. The CDR3 DNA sequence: TGTGCCAGCAGTTACTCGTGGACTAGCGACTACGAGCAGTACTTC.